This T cell receptor beta chain was retrieved from a study of T cells in Graves' hyperthyroidism and ophthalmopathy. This clonotype was picked up many times. Researchers barred patients who had uncontrolled infection, other autoimmune disease, pregnancy or lactation. The CDR3 runs to 15 residues. Germline V gives CDR1 SGHNT, CDR2 YENEEA. V was cut by 2 bases and J by 4 bases, with 12 bases left in between. Using RNA transcripts as the source, TCR beta CDR3 regions were amplified. HTBI primers were the set used in a first-round RT-PCR of the TCR CDR3. One entry per CDR3 protein results from TCRdb running MiXCR on the multiplex PCR reads. The sample holds 390,000 or so distinct CDR3 sequences, around 15% seen once.

The specimen was blood. J is TRBJ2-1 and V is TRBV11-3; the D call may be TRBD1 or TRBD2 (5 bases each). The origin of this receptor is a young man with Graves' ophthalmopathy. The CDR3 loop reads CASSLRGTGYNEQFF. As DNA, the CDR3 is TGTGCCAGCAGCTTAAGAGGGACGGGATACAATGAGCAGTTCTTC.